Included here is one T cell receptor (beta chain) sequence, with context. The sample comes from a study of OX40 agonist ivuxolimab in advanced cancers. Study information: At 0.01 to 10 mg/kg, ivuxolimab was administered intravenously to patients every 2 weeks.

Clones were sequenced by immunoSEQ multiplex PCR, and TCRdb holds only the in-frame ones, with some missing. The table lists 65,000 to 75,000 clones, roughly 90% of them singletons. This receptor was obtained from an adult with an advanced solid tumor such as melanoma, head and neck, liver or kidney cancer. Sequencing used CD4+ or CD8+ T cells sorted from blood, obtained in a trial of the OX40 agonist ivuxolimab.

CDR3 sequence: CASRWDRSLGPQHF. CDR3 in DNA: TGTGCCAGCAGATGGGACAGGTCGTTGGGGCCCCAGCATTTT. This chain connects TRBV27 to TRBJ1-5; 8 positions match TRBD1. Germline assignment: CDR1 MNHEY and CDR2 SMNVEV (reference sequence). The CDR3 covers 14 residues. The ends lost 6 bases at V and 9 bases at J; junction bases unmatched: 10.